This passage covers 20 T cell receptor beta chains from one sample sequenced in a study of cytomegalovirus exposure and HLA in healthy donors. Both 60 Vbeta primers and 13 Jbeta primers went into the PCR. This table comes from immunoSEQ multiplex PCR, and its TCRdb copy is limited to in-frame clones, with some not included. The data show over 110,000 clones, 70% to 75% seen once. The specimen sequenced was PBMCs. The source is a woman between 35 and 50 years old in good health and CMV-seronegative.

The chain combines TRBV19 with TRBJ1-5; TRBD1 matches 8 bases. Germline CDR1 reads LNHDA; CDR2 reads SQIVND (reference sequence). V lost 5 bases to trimming and J lost 0 bases; unmatched junction nucleotides: 6. There are 16 residues in the CDR3. Here the CDR3 DNA reads TGTGCCAGTAGTCATCCGACAGGGGATAGCAATCAGCCCCAGCATTTT. Its translation is CASSHPTGDSNQPQHF. Variable domain in full (rest from reference TRBV19 and TRBJ1-5): DGGITQSPKYLFRKEGQNVTLSCEQNLNHDAMYWYRQDPGQGLRLIYYSQIVNDFQKGDIAEGYSVSREKKESFPLTVTSAQKNPTAFYLCASSHPTGDSNQPQHFGDGTRLSIL.

This chain joins TRBV15 and TRBJ1-5; D possibly corresponds to TRBD1 (6 bases). The germline V gene has CDR1 LNHNV and CDR2 YYDKDF (reference sequence). Trimming stripped 7 bases from V and 4 bases from J, with 11 bases between. CDR3 length: 13 amino acids. CDR3 loop: CATTQGANQPQHF. CDR3 coding DNA: TGTGCCACCACACAGGGAGCAAATCAGCCCCAGCATTTT.

V and J are TRBV7-9 and TRBJ1-1, with D maybe TRBD1 (5 bases). The CDR3 contains 15 residues. The V gene lost 5 bases and the J gene lost 1 base, with 14 bases spanning the gap. The germline CDR1 and CDR2 sequences are SEHNR and FQNEAQ (reference sequence). The CDR3 DNA reads as TGTGCCAGCAGCCTCCAGACAGACAGGAACACTGAAGCTTTCTTT. Protein: CASSLQTDRNTEAFF. The full variable domain, with the rest looked up from reference TRBV7-9 and TRBJ1-1, is DTGVSQNPRHKITKRGQNVTFRCDPISEHNRLYWYRQTLGQGPEFLTYFQNEAQLEKSRLLSDRFSAERPKGSFSTLEIQRTEQGDSAMYLCASSLQTDRNTEAFFGQGTRLTVV.

J is TRBJ1-6 and V is TRBV7-8; 7 bases are shared with TRBD1. CDR1 and CDR2 (germline): SGHVS, FQNEAQ. This CDR3 contains 17 residues. The ends lost 1 base at V and 0 bases at J; junction bases unmatched: 3. In DNA form, the CDR3 reads TGTGCCAGCAGCTTAGTACAGGGGAGCTCCTATAATTCACCCCTCCACTTT. Translated, it gives CASSLVQGSSYNSPLHF.

The V call is TRBV5-4, the J call TRBJ2-5; D gene ambiguous. This CDR3 spans 14 amino acids. Germline CDR1 reads SGHNT; CDR2 reads YYREEE (reference sequence). Trimming cost V 0 bases and J 2 bases, with 8 bases left between them. The CDR3 region is CASSLAHSQETQYF. The DNA for the CDR3 is TGTGCCAGCAGCTTGGCACACAGTCAAGAGACCCAGTACTTC.

The chain is built from TRBV5-6 and TRBJ1-3; the D is unclear. CDR3 length: 12 amino acids. The V gene lost 4 bases and the J gene lost 3 bases, with 5 bases spanning the gap. CDR1 and CDR2 (germline): SGHDT, YYEEEE. The CDR3 spells CASSRGGNTIYF. The CDR3 DNA sequence: TGTGCCAGCAGCCGGGGTGGAAACACCATATATTTT.

This chain joins TRBV7-2 and TRBJ1-1; D might be TRBD1 (6 bases). V lost 6 bases and J 6 bases, leaving 17 bases between the germline ends. The CDR3 has 14 residues. CDR1 is SGHTA and CDR2 is FQGNSA in the germline V gene. The CDR3: CASRRDGGGAEAFF. CDR3 in DNA: TGTGCCAGCAGAAGGGACGGGGGGGGCGCTGAAGCTTTCTTT.

CDR3 region: CASSAGTGVMFF. The CDR3 DNA sequence: TGTGCCAGCAGCGCCGGGACAGGGGTTATGTTTTTT. The chain is built from TRBV28 and TRBJ1-4; 10 bases fit TRBD1. Germline CDR1 MDHEN, CDR2 SYDVKM. The junction had 7 bases not matched to a gene; V was cut back by 6 bases and J by 15 bases. The CDR3 has 12 amino acids.

The chain has TRBV11-2 and TRBJ1-4, with D unclear. Germline CDR1 is SGHAT and CDR2 is FQNNGV. V gave up 4 bases and J gave up 4 bases, with 10 bases separating them. The CDR3 spans 14 residues. The DNA of the CDR3 is TGTGCCAGCAGCTCCAGACACCGTAATGAAAAACTGTTTTTT. Translation gives CASSSRHRNEKLFF.

This clone was found a few times. The chain joins TRBV12-5 to TRBJ1-1, with D unclear. The CDR3 totals 13 residues. The germline V and J ends were trimmed by 6 bases and 1 base, with 9 bases remaining between them. The germline CDR1 and CDR2 sequences are LGHNT and FRNRAP. Here the CDR3 reads CASGPRGNTEAFF. The CDR3 nucleotides read TGTGCTAGTGGCCCACGGGGGAACACTGAAGCTTTCTTT.

The rearrangement joins TRBV7-2 to TRBJ2-5; possibly TRBD2 for D (6 bases). This CDR3 is 15 amino acids long. Germline CDR1 and CDR2: SGHTA and FQGNSA. The V gene lost 6 bases and the J gene lost 1 base, with 15 bases spanning the gap. The CDR3 nucleotides are TGTGCCAGCAGGATAGGAGGGGCAGCCCAAGAGACCCAGTACTTC. This codes for CASRIGGAAQETQYF.

This clone appeared a few times. The chain links TRBV5-1 to TRBJ1-1; D possibly corresponds to TRBD1 (6 bases). This CDR3 comprises 16 residues. Trimming removed 4 bases at V and 1 base at J, with 17 bases between. Germline V gene data show CDR1 as SGHRS and CDR2 as YFSETQ. The CDR3 bases are TGCGCCAGCAGCCTGTTGCCACAGGGAGAGAACACTGAAGCTTTCTTT. It yields the protein CASSLLPQGENTEAFF.

The genes are TRBV5-1 and TRBJ2-5; the match to TRBD2 covers 9 bases. This CDR3 spans 15 amino acids. In germline, CDR1 is SGHRS, CDR2 YFSETQ. V lost 0 bases, J lost 4 bases, and 4 bases stayed unmatched. The CDR3 DNA sequence: TGCGCCAGCAGCTTGGTCGCGGGGGGGCTAGAGACCCAGTACTTC. Its protein is CASSLVAGGLETQYF. Complete variable domain (other parts from reference TRBV5-1 and TRBJ2-5): KAGVTQTPRYLIKTRGQQVTLSCSPISGHRSVSWYQQTPGQGLQFLFEYFSETQRNKGNFPGRFSGRQFSNSRSEMNVSTLELGDSALYLCASSLVAGGLETQYFGPGTRLLVL.

The V and J genes are TRBV13 and TRBJ2-5; TRBD2 is a possible D gene (6 bases). V gave up 5 bases and J gave up 2 bases, with 15 bases separating them. Germline lookup yields CDR1 PRHDT and CDR2 FYEKMQ (reference sequence). The CDR3 runs to 15 residues. CDR3 nucleotides: TGTGCCAGCAGCGCAGCCAGGAGGGAGCAAGAGACCCAGTACTTC. As protein: CASSAARREQETQYF.

The rearrangement links TRBV13 to TRBJ2-3; weak D call: TRBD1 (5 bases). The germline V gene encodes CDR1 PRHDT and CDR2 FYEKMQ (reference sequence). The CDR3 totals 16 residues. The V end lost 3 bases, the J end lost 0 bases, and 13 bases lay between the germline ends. The CDR3 bases are TGTGCCAGCAGCTTCCAGGGCCTTACTAGCACAGATACGCAGTATTTT. It codes for CASSFQGLTSTDTQYF. Drawing the rest from reference TRBV13 and TRBJ2-3, the complete variable domain is AAGVIQSPRHLIKEKRETATLKCYPIPRHDTVYWYQQGPGQDPQFLISFYEKMQSDKGSIPDRFSAQQFSDYHSELNMSSLELGDSALYFCASSFQGLTSTDTQYFGPGTRLTVL.

The chain is built from TRBV4-1 and TRBJ2-3; 7 bases map to TRBD2. Germline lookup yields CDR1 MGHRA and CDR2 YSYEKL. The J segment lost 3 bases and the V segment lost 4 bases, leaving 7 bases of the junction unmatched. The CDR3 has 15 amino acids. For the CDR3, the DNA is TGCGCCAGCAGCCTCTTAGCGGGCCCTACAGATACGCAGTATTTT. It codes for CASSLLAGPTDTQYF.

This chain links TRBV6-5 with TRBJ2-1; TRBD1 aligns across 11 bases. Germline CDR1 and CDR2: MNHEY and SVGAGI. The junction had 4 bases not matched to a gene; V was cut back by 4 bases and J by 2 bases. There are 16 residues in the CDR3. The DNA of the CDR3 is TGTGCCAGCAGTTCCGGGACAGGGGGAACCTACAATGAGCAGTTCTTC. Residues: CASSSGTGGTYNEQFF.

This clone was seen more than once but under ten times. The rearrangement links TRBV2 to TRBJ1-2, with unresolved D. V was clipped by 0 bases and J by 8 bases, with 7 bases between them. The germline gives CDR1 SNHLY, CDR2 FYNNEI. The CDR3 has 12 residues. CDR3 loop: CASSEALRGYTF. The CDR3 DNA reads TGTGCCAGCAGTGAAGCGCTAAGAGGCTACACCTTC.

V gene TRBV27 combines with J gene TRBJ1-5; 7 bases match TRBD1. Germline CDR1 reads MNHEY; CDR2 reads SMNVEV (reference sequence). With V trimmed by 0 bases and J by 3 bases, 5 bases remained unmatched. The CDR3 loop spans 16 amino acids. The CDR3 loop reads CASSLSSQGSNQPQHF. CDR3 in DNA: TGTGCCAGCAGTTTATCGTCACAGGGGTCCAATCAGCCCCAGCATTTT.

The rearrangement joins TRBV13 to TRBJ2-7, with D hard to call. The V end lost 7 bases, the J end lost 3 bases, and 28 bases lay between the germline ends. This CDR3 contains 18 residues. The germline gives CDR1 PRHDT, CDR2 FYEKMQ (reference sequence). The CDR3 DNA is TGTGCCAGCAACTACCTTATCATCACACTAACGCGATTCTACGAGCAGTACGTC. Protein sequence: CASNYLIITLTRFYEQYV.